The next 28 T cell receptor beta chains were all read from a single sample in a study of regulatory T cells in long-lasting Graves disease. Both iRepertoire HTBI primers and Arm-PCR of CDR3 regions were used to build the TCR beta libraries. One entry per CDR3 protein results from TCRdb running MiXCR on the multiplex PCR reads. This table holds some 500,000 distinct CDR3 sequences, roughly 12% found once. Time point: newly diagnosed GD, antithyroid drugs for less than 3 months. From PBMCs, RNA was extracted and then used to make the TCR library. The data were also submitted as part of a second study, on T cells in Graves' hyperthyroidism and ophthalmopathy.

Here the sequenced sample was peripheral blood mononuclear cells (PBMCs), taken at new diagnosis, from a patient treated with antithyroid drugs. The receptors derive from a man aged 30-40 years with Graves disease.

This clonotype was found many times. V gene TRBV19 combines with J gene TRBJ2-2, with 10 bases matching TRBD2. The CDR3 extends over 16 amino acids. The V and J ends lost 3 bases and 4 bases, in that order; junction bases with no gene match: 5. Per germline, CDR1 LNHDA and CDR2 SQIVND (reference sequence). This chain's CDR3 is CASSIGLAGGTGELFF. The CDR3 DNA reads TGTGCCAGTAGTATCGGATTAGCGGGAGGCACCGGGGAGCTGTTTTTT.

As regards this clonotype: Likely a read error: the CDR3 ends without its conserved phenylalanine or tryptophan. The J gene is TRBJ2-7, the V gene TRBV27; 7 bases line up with TRBD2. J lost 1 base, V lost 4 bases, and 10 bases had no gene match. CDR1 is MNHEY, CDR2 SMNVEV, per germline (reference sequence). The CDR3 contains 16 residues. The CDR3 DNA sequence: TGTGCCAGCAGTTCTCTTTTGCGGGAGAAATCCTACGAGCAGTACCTC. This gives the protein CASSSLLREKSYEQYL.

Note on this clonotype: At one end, the junction sequence differs from germline, possibly due to a read error. The chain employs TRBV25-1 and TRBJ2-1; either TRBD1 or TRBD2 may supply D (7 bases each). This CDR3 comprises 13 residues. Per the germline V gene, CDR1 is MGHDK and CDR2 is SYGVNS. CDR3 in DNA: TGTGCCAGCAGGGGGGAGGGGGCCAATGGGCAGTTCTTC. Residues: CASRGEGANGQFF.

About this clonotype: A single base separates this from a much larger clone, so it may be a read error. The rearrangement links TRBV20-1 to TRBJ2-1; the D is unclear. CDR1 and CDR2 (germline): DFQATT, SNEGSKA (reference sequence). CDR3 length equals 14 residues. V was shortened by 5 bases and J by 10 bases, with 21 bases between the two germline ends. CDR3 coding DNA: TGCAGTGCTGCTGACAAGCCGAGCTCCTACGAGCAGTTCTTC. It is translated as CSAADKPSSYEQFF.

This clonotype was counted between two and nine times. V gene TRBV15 combines with J gene TRBJ2-7; TRBD2 aligns across 7 bases. CDR1 LNHNV and CDR2 YYDKDF come from the germline V gene (reference sequence). Trimming at V came to 0 bases and at J to 6 bases, leaving 5 bases not matched to a gene. The CDR3 is made up of 14 amino acids. CDR3 amino acids: CATSRDKAGIEQYF. The CDR3 nucleotides read TGTGCCACCAGCAGAGATAAAGCGGGAATCGAGCAGTACTTC.

J is TRBJ2-3 and V is TRBV5-8; D remains ambiguous. Trimming pared 6 bases from V and 0 bases from J, leaving 17 bases between. The CDR3 is 16 residues long. Germline loops: CDR1 SGHTS, CDR2 YDEGEE. CDR3: CASTHQQTTSTDTQYF. DNA for the CDR3: TGTGCCAGCACCCATCAGCAGACGACTAGCACAGATACGCAGTATTTT. The whole variable domain, remainder taken from reference TRBV5-8 and TRBJ2-3, is EAGVTQSPTHLIKTRGQQATLRCSPISGHTSVYWYQQALGLGLQFLLWYDEGEERNRGNFPPRFSGRQFPNYSSELNVNALELEDSALYLCASTHQQTTSTDTQYFGPGTRLTVL.

This clonotype was counted once. A much larger clone differs from this one at a single base, so this may be a read error. The chain joins TRBV5-1 to TRBJ2-2; the D call may be TRBD1 or TRBD2 (5 bases each). Germline-derived CDR1 and CDR2 are SGHRS and YFSETQ. The ends were cut back, 6 bases at V and 1 base at J, with 10 bases in the middle. The CDR3 has 14 residues. The DNA for the CDR3 is TGCGCCAGCACGGGACGGAAGAACACCGGGGAGCTGTTTTTT. It is translated as CASTGRKNTGELFF.

This clonotype was seen many times. V usage is TRBV12-3 or TRBV12-4 and J usage is TRBJ2-1; D possibly uses TRBD1 or TRBD2 (6 bases each). Trimming took off 3 bases at V and 6 bases at J, with 12 bases between the two ends. There are 14 residues in the CDR3. CDR3 in amino acids: CASSFVQGGNEQFF. The CDR3 bases are TGTGCCAGCAGTTTCGTACAGGGAGGCAATGAGCAGTTCTTC.

This clonotype has ten or more counts. The genes are TRBV5-1 and TRBJ2-1, with D uncertain. Germline-derived CDR1 and CDR2 are SGHRS and YFSETQ. The CDR3 runs 14 residues. V dropped 0 bases and J dropped 4 bases, with 8 bases sitting between them. The CDR3 spells CASSLEVNYNEQFF. The CDR3 DNA sequence: TGCGCCAGCAGCTTGGAAGTGAATTACAATGAGCAGTTCTTC.

This clonotype was observed a few times. A much larger clone lies a single base off, so this may be a read error. The chain couples TRBV28 to TRBJ2-3; 7 nucleotides match TRBD1. The J call may not be correct, given that the DNA end is closer to TRBJ1-5. CDR3 length: 16 amino acids. Germline V gene data show CDR1 as MDHEN and CDR2 as SYDVKM. The CDR3 sequence: CASSSPGLFGTDTQHF. The DNA for the CDR3 is TGTGCCAGCAGCTCACCCGGACTTTTTGGGACAGATACGCAGCATTTT.

This clonotype was detected only a few times. A clone one base away is much larger, so this may be a read error. The rearrangement joins TRBV12-3 or TRBV12-4 to TRBJ2-3; unclear D gene. Trimming pared 5 bases from V and 2 bases from J, leaving 14 bases between. The CDR3 is 15 residues long. CDR3 bases: TGTGCCAGCAGTCGCCGGAACTACCCCACAGATACGCAGTATTTT. This gives the protein CASSRRNYPTDTQYF.

On this clonotype itself: Given a much more abundant clone one base away, this may be a read error. The chain combines TRBV27 with TRBJ2-7, with 7 positions matching TRBD1. CDR1 is MNHEY and CDR2 is SMNVEV in the germline V gene (reference sequence). This CDR3 is built from 14 residues. CDR3 in amino acids: CVSSLNRGNSEQYF. In nucleotides, the CDR3 is TGTGTCAGCAGTTTGAACAGGGGCAATAGCGAGCAGTACTTC.

This clonotype has ten or more counts. The V gene is TRBV2, the J gene TRBJ2-7; D is uncertain. The V end was cut by 4 bases, the J end by 3 bases, with 10 bases between. Looked up from germline, CDR1 is SNHLY and CDR2 is FYNNEI. This CDR3 comprises 13 residues. The CDR3 region is CASSGPVGYEQYF. CDR3 sequence (DNA): TGTGCCAGCAGTGGCCCCGTAGGCTACGAGCAGTACTTC.

Ten or more counts support this clonotype. The chain uses TRBV27 and TRBJ2-5, with TRBD1 matching 9 bases. From germline, CDR1 is MNHEY and CDR2 SMNVEV (reference sequence). The CDR3 totals 17 residues. V was clipped by 0 bases and J by 1 base; unmatched bases: 6. The CDR3 is CASSLSRTGELQETQYF. CDR3 in DNA: TGTGCCAGCAGTTTATCTAGGACAGGGGAACTCCAAGAGACCCAGTACTTC.

This clonotype was seen many times. The chain is built from TRBV7-9 and TRBJ1-3; D is undetermined. Germline CDR1 reads SEHNR; CDR2 reads FQNEAQ (reference sequence). The V end lost 3 bases, the J end lost 0 bases, and 9 bases lay between the germline ends. The CDR3 totals 15 residues. CDR3 region: CASSLGSNSGNTIYF. CDR3 DNA sequence: TGTGCCAGCAGCTTGGGCTCTAACTCTGGAAACACCATATATTTT.

The chain has TRBV5-1 and TRBJ2-2; no clear D. Trimming left V 2 bases short and J 2 bases short, with 7 bases between. Germline lookup yields CDR1 SGHRS and CDR2 YFSETQ. This CDR3 is built from 14 residues. CDR3 nucleotides: TGCGCCAGCAGCTTTAACCACAACACCGGGGAGCTGTTTTTT. Translated: CASSFNHNTGELFF.

Only a few counts were recorded for this clonotype. V gene TRBV4-1 combines with J gene TRBJ2-5; D is unresolved. Germline CDR1 reads MGHRA; CDR2 reads YSYEKL. CDR3 size: 15 residues. V lost 0 bases, J lost 2 bases, and 10 bases lay in between. CDR3 in DNA: TGCGCCAGCAGCCAAGATTCCAGACTGCAAGAGACCCAGTACTTC. The encoded protein is CASSQDSRLQETQYF.

Many counts were recorded for this clonotype. The chain combines TRBV27 with TRBJ1-1; D not resolved. The CDR3 consists of 15 residues. V was trimmed by 5 bases and J by 0 bases, leaving 13 bases between them. CDR1 and CDR2 from the germline V gene are MNHEY and SMNVEV (reference sequence). CDR3 amino acids: CASSLNGVMNTEAFF. CDR3 DNA: TGTGCCAGCAGTCTTAACGGAGTCATGAACACTGAAGCTTTCTTT.

V usage is TRBV13 and J usage is TRBJ1-5; D is undetermined. The CDR3 loop spans 14 amino acids. V was trimmed by 4 bases and J by 1 base, leaving 8 bases between them. Per germline, CDR1 PRHDT and CDR2 FYEKMQ (reference sequence). This CDR3 reads CASSSRLSNQPQHF. CDR3 bases: TGTGCCAGCAGCTCCCGACTGAGCAATCAGCCCCAGCATTTT.

The V call is TRBV20-1, the J call TRBJ2-7, with D hard to call. This CDR3 spans 15 amino acids. Germline-derived CDR1 and CDR2 are DFQATT and SNEGSKA (reference sequence). The V end was cut by 0 bases, the J end by 4 bases, with 16 bases between. The CDR3 reads CSARDGFDGPYEQYF. Here the CDR3 DNA reads TGCAGTGCTAGAGATGGTTTCGACGGCCCATACGAGCAGTACTTC.

In its sample, this clonotype was seen many times. V gene TRBV6-2 or TRBV6-3 combines with J gene TRBJ2-7, with 7 bases lining up with TRBD1. Germline lookup yields CDR1 MNHEY and CDR2 SVGEGT. V trimming: 6 bases; J trimming: 2 bases; junction bases outside the gene matches: 4. CDR3 length: 13 amino acids. The CDR3 DNA follows: TGTGCCAGCAGCCGGGACAGCCCCTACGAGCAGTACTTC. Amino acid sequence: CASSRDSPYEQYF.

Ten or more counts support this clonotype. This chain joins TRBV10-3 and TRBJ1-5; 7 positions agree with TRBD1. J lost 5 bases, V lost 3 bases, and 4 bases had no gene match. The CDR3 runs 14 residues. Germline V gives CDR1 ENHRY, CDR2 SYGVKD. Here the CDR3 reads CAISDDRVDQPQHF. CDR3 sequence (DNA): TGTGCCATCAGTGACGACAGGGTCGATCAGCCCCAGCATTTT.

This clonotype has ten or more counts. The V call is TRBV28, the J call TRBJ2-1; 9 bases fit TRBD1. The CDR3 totals 15 residues. Trimming removed 8 bases from V and 5 bases from J; junction bases left unmatched: 10. Germline CDR1 and CDR2: MDHEN and SYDVKM. The CDR3 loop is CASGGDRDFHNEQFF. The CDR3 nucleotides are TGTGCCAGCGGGGGGGACAGGGACTTCCACAATGAGCAGTTCTTC.

This clonotype has more than one count but fewer than ten. The chain uses TRBV19 and TRBJ2-1; maybe TRBD2 (6 bases). This CDR3 has 12 residues. The germline V gene has CDR1 LNHDA and CDR2 SQIVND (reference sequence). The V end lost 7 bases, the J end lost 6 bases, and 10 bases lay between the germline ends. The CDR3 spells CASNLGGNEQFF. In nucleotides, the CDR3 is TGTGCCAGTAATCTCGGGGGCAATGAGCAGTTCTTC.

In its sample, this clonotype was seen a few times. The J gene is TRBJ2-1, the V gene TRBV18, with D perhaps matching TRBD2 (6 bases). The CDR3 totals 17 residues. Germline V gene sequence: CDR1 KGHSH, CDR2 LQKENI. V gave up 3 bases and J gave up 2 bases, with 17 bases separating them. CDR3 nucleotide sequence: TGTGCCAGCTCACCCGACGCCCGGGAGAGGCCCTACAATGAGCAGTTCTTC. It encodes CASSPDARERPYNEQFF. The full variable domain, rest sourced from reference TRBV18 and TRBJ2-1, is NAGVMQNPRHLVRRRGQEARLRCSPMKGHSHVYWYRQLPEEGLKFMVYLQKENIIDESGMPKERFSAEFPKEGPSILRIQQVVRGDSAAYFCASSPDARERPYNEQFFGPGTRLTVL.

There are many counts of this clonotype. This chain connects TRBV6-5 to TRBJ2-5; 9 bases match TRBD1. Germline V lookup: CDR1 MNHEY, CDR2 SVGAGI. The V and J ends lost 2 bases and 5 bases, in that order; junction bases with no gene match: 3. This CDR3 is 14 amino acids long. Here the CDR3 reads CASSYAGQGETQYF. DNA of the CDR3: TGTGCCAGCAGTTACGCTGGACAGGGGGAGACCCAGTACTTC.

V usage is TRBV25-1 and J usage is TRBJ2-5; D is perhaps TRBD2 (5 bases). V was trimmed by 1 base and J by 5 bases, leaving 11 bases between them. Germline values: CDR1 MGHDK, CDR2 SYGVNS. This CDR3 spans 14 amino acids. The CDR3 spells CASSEWRVGETQYF. DNA for the CDR3: TGTGCCAGCAGTGAATGGCGGGTAGGGGAGACCCAGTACTTC.

This clonotype came up a few times. The chain uses TRBV29-1 and TRBJ2-7, with TRBD2 matching over 8 bases. CDR1 is SQVTM, CDR2 ANQGSEA, per germline. The CDR3 extends over 13 amino acids. With 7 bases clipped from V and 4 bases from J, the junction kept 9 bases outside the gene matches. The CDR3 coding sequence is TGCAGCGCCGGGGGGGGGGGTACGTACGAGCAGTACTTC. As protein: CSAGGGGTYEQYF.